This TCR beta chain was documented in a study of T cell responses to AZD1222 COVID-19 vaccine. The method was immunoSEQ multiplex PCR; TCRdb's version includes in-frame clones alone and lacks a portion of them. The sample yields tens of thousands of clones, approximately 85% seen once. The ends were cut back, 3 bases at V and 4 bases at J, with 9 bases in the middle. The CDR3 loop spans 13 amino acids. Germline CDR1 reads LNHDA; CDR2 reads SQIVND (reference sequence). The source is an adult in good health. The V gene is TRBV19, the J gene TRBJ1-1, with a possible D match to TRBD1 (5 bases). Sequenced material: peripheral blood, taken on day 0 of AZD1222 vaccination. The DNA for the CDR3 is TGTGCCAGTAGTATGCAGGGACCCACTGAAGCTTTCTTT. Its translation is CASSMQGPTEAFF.